Shown below are 10 T cell receptor beta chains from a single sample sequenced in a study of blood T cell repertoires in COVID-19. Sequencing used immunoSEQ multiplex PCR; TCRdb keeps in-frame clones, though not all of them. This sample has approximately 170,000 clones; roughly 85% occur once, and the top ten carry 15% to 20%. The sample comprised PBMCs or T cells enriched from blood (not recorded which). Receptor source: a woman in her 70s in a cohort exposed to, infected with or recovered from COVID-19 (not recorded which).

J is TRBJ2-1 and V is TRBV5-8; TRBD1 agrees at 8 bases. J lost 2 bases, V lost 4 bases, and 2 bases had no gene match. The germline V gene has CDR1 SGHTS and CDR2 YDEGEE. CDR3 length: 14 residues. In DNA form, the CDR3 reads TGTGCCAGCAGCAAGACAGGGGCCTACAATGAGCAGTTCTTC. It yields the protein CASSKTGAYNEQFF.

The rearrangement links TRBV7-6 to TRBJ1-1, with unresolved D. Trimming took 4 bases from V and 6 from J, leaving 12 bases between them. Germline CDR1 reads SGHVS; CDR2 reads FNYEAQ. The length of the CDR3 is 13 residues. CDR3 nucleotide sequence: TGTGCCAGCAGCTCTACCCACTCGGCTGAAGCTTTCTTT. Translating gives CASSSTHSAEAFF.

This clone was found once. The rearrangement uses TRBV19 and TRBJ2-1, with D uncertain. This CDR3 contains 15 residues. The V end lost 1 base, the J end lost 0 bases, and 7 bases lay between the germline ends. The V gene's germline CDR1 is LNHDA and CDR2 SQIVND (reference sequence). The CDR3 DNA follows: TGTGCCAGTAGTATAGGACGGAGCTCCTACAATGAGCAGTTCTTC. This translates into CASSIGRSSYNEQFF.

This clone was seen more than once but under ten times. This chain uses TRBV3-1 (or the pseudogene TRBV3-2) with TRBJ2-1; tentative D call: TRBD2 (6 bases). The CDR3 is made up of 18 amino acids. Germline CDR1 and CDR2: LGHDT and YNNKEL (reference sequence). The ends were cut back, 5 bases at V and 0 bases at J, with 20 bases in the middle. The CDR3 reads CASSGQRGGFSSYNEQFF. CDR3 in DNA: TGTGCCAGCAGCGGACAAAGGGGAGGTTTTAGCTCCTACAATGAGCAGTTCTTC.

The J gene is TRBJ2-7, the V gene TRBV18; tentative D call: TRBD1 (6 bases). The V gene's germline CDR1 is KGHSH and CDR2 LQKENI. The CDR3 is 16 residues long. Trimming took 6 bases from V and 0 from J, leaving 18 bases between them. The CDR3 spells CASSPETGRFSYEQYF. The CDR3 DNA follows: TGTGCCAGCTCTCCTGAGACAGGTCGGTTCTCCTACGAGCAGTACTTC. Full variable domain (missing parts from reference TRBV18 and TRBJ2-7): NAGVMQNPRHLVRRRGQEARLRCSPMKGHSHVYWYRQLPEEGLKFMVYLQKENIIDESGMPKERFSAEFPKEGPSILRIQQVVRGDSAAYFCASSPETGRFSYEQYFGPGTRLTVT.

The chain employs TRBV5-4 and TRBJ1-1, with D maybe TRBD1 (6 bases). V was cut by 4 bases and J by 1 base, with 11 bases left in between. The length of the CDR3 is 14 residues. In germline, CDR1 is SGHNT, CDR2 YYREEE (reference sequence). CDR3 in amino acids: CASSLTRGNTEAFF. The CDR3 bases are TGTGCCAGCAGCCTTACCAGGGGGAACACTGAAGCTTTCTTT.

The V gene is TRBV18, the J gene TRBJ1-3, with 7 nucleotides matching TRBD1. J gave up 5 bases and V 5 bases, and 3 bases lay outside the gene matches. The CDR3 is made up of 13 amino acids. The germline V gene encodes CDR1 KGHSH and CDR2 LQKENI. CDR3 coding DNA: TGTGCCAGCTCAACGGGACAGAGAAACACCATATATTTT. Translation: CASSTGQRNTIYF.

J is TRBJ2-3 and V is TRBV7-9; D is perhaps TRBD2 (6 bases). The V end lost 5 bases, the J end lost 3 bases, and 9 bases lay between the germline ends. The CDR3 runs 13 residues. The germline gives CDR1 SEHNR, CDR2 FQNEAQ (reference sequence). This CDR3 reads CASSRSGTDTQYF. The CDR3 DNA follows: TGTGCCAGCAGCCGAAGCGGGACAGATACGCAGTATTTT.

In this sample, this clone turned up a few times. The same CDR3 also results from other DNA sequences found in this sample. The DNA for the CDR3 is TGTGCCAGCAGCTTAGGAATGGCGGGAACCTCCTACGAGCAGTACTTC. Translated: CASSLGMAGTSYEQYF. The chain joins TRBV7-2 to TRBJ2-7; a possible D gene is TRBD2 (6 bases). Germline CDR1 reads SGHTA; CDR2 reads FQGNSA. The ends were cut back, 1 base at V and 0 bases at J, with 13 bases in the middle. The CDR3 runs to 16 residues.

This chain joins TRBV11-2 and TRBJ2-1, with D perhaps matching TRBD2 (6 bases). V lost 0 bases, J lost 7 bases, and 10 bases lay in between. Germline V lookup: CDR1 SGHAT, CDR2 FQNNGV. This CDR3 comprises 14 residues. The CDR3 nucleotides are TGTGCCAGCAGCTTAGAGCGGGGCAGGAATGAGCAGTTCTTC. Translated, it gives CASSLERGRNEQFF.